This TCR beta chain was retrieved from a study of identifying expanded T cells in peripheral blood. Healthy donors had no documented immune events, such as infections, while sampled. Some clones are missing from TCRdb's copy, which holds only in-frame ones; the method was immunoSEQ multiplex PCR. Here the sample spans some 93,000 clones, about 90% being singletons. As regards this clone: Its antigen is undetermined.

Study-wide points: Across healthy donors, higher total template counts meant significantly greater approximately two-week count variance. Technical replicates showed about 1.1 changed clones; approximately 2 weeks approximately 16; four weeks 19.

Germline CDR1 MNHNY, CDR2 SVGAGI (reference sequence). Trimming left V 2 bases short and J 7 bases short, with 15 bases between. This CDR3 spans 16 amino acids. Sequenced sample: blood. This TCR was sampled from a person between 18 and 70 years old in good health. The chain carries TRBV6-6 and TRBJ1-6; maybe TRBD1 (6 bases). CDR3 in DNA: TGTGCCAGCAGTTACACTTCGCCAGGGGAAAATTCACCCCTCCACTTT. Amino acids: CASSYTSPGENSPLHF.